This T cell receptor beta chain was profiled in a study of blood T cell repertoires in COVID-19. Whole-study context: Material from acute and convalescent COVID-19 was sourced from the United States, Italy and Spain.

Trimming at V came to 2 bases and at J to 6 bases, leaving 14 bases not matched to a gene. Germline CDR1 and CDR2: SGHAT and FQNNGV. The CDR3 sequence is 18 residues long. Per the authors' pipeline: Reference gene primer amplification in the assay estimated nucleated cell counts. Sequencing used immunoSEQ multiplex PCR; TCRdb keeps in-frame clones, though not all of them. The DNA gave D and trimming, while V, J and clone size come from that table. Counted here are 30,000 to 45,000 clones, over 80% occurring once; the ten biggest clones make up roughly 14%. This rearrangement joins TRBV11-2 to TRBJ2-5, with 11 bases identical to TRBD1. This clonotype was obtained from a human donor in a cohort sampled during active COVID-19. The sample consisted of peripheral blood. The CDR3 loop reads CASSLSPAGTGGLKTQYF. The CDR3 nucleotides are TGTGCCAGCAGCTTATCCCCCGCCGGGACAGGGGGGTTAAAGACCCAGTACTTC.